The subject of this entry is one T cell receptor (beta chain). Its antigen is unidentified. These data originate in a study of cytomegalovirus exposure and HLA in healthy donors. This CDR3 contains 13 residues. Trimming took off 3 bases at V and 0 bases at J, with 5 bases between the two ends. Germline-derived CDR1 and CDR2 are SGHVS and FQNEAQ. Findings and caveats of the study: There were approximately 150 TCR beta chains listed as cytomegalovirus-associated. A later analysis reported that several of the most significant clusters appeared to be linked to common viral pathogens, among them Epstein-Barr virus. An analysis was carried out at a later point. It showed that HLA-associated TCR beta chains were more clonally expanded than equally common non-associated chains. The authors confirmed in vitro that a few CMV-associated chains were specific for CMV antigens.

Use of 60 Vbeta and 13 Jbeta primers characterized the PCR. Produced via immunoSEQ multiplex PCR; TCRdb's table is partial and in-frame only. The data contain around 150,000 clones, 80% of them singletons. This chain joins TRBV7-8 and TRBJ1-1, with D unclear. The TCR sequence derives from a man younger than 35 in good health and CMV-seropositive. What was sequenced was PBMCs. The CDR3 protein is CASSFNMNTEAFF. The CDR3 DNA reads TGTGCCAGCAGCTTTAACATGAACACTGAAGCTTTCTTT.